This TCR beta chain was obtained from a study of cytomegalovirus exposure and HLA in healthy donors. Whole-study context: Genetic ancestry analysis placed more than 80% of the 398 donors that were genotyped in the Caucasian-associated cluster.

The study, taken as a whole, reports: The study carried out a later analysis of TCR beta sequences. It associated some 18,000 of them with specific HLA alleles at a false discovery rate of 0.05. When analyzed later, a missense DCLRE1C variant was found to be linked to TCR beta V- and J-gene trimming.

Germline CDR1 and CDR2: SGHAT and FQNNGV. V gave up 4 bases and J gave up 5 bases; unmatched junction bases: 7. This CDR3 contains 16 residues. Researchers ran the PCR with 60 Vbeta and 13 Jbeta primers. Clones were read by immunoSEQ multiplex PCR, and TCRdb kept only the in-frame ones, dropping some. The repertoire has 110,000 or so clones, around 66% of them found once; the top ten carry about 8.6%. As for this clone: Its cognate antigen is unknown.

The V call is TRBV11-2, the J call TRBJ2-2, with 10 bases matching TRBD1. The receptor was derived from a man younger than 35 in good health and CMV-seropositive. The sample was PBMCs. In nucleotides, the CDR3 is TGTGCCAGCAGCTCCCCGGGACAGGGGCGGACCGGGGAGCTGTTTTTT. Translation: CASSSPGQGRTGELFF.